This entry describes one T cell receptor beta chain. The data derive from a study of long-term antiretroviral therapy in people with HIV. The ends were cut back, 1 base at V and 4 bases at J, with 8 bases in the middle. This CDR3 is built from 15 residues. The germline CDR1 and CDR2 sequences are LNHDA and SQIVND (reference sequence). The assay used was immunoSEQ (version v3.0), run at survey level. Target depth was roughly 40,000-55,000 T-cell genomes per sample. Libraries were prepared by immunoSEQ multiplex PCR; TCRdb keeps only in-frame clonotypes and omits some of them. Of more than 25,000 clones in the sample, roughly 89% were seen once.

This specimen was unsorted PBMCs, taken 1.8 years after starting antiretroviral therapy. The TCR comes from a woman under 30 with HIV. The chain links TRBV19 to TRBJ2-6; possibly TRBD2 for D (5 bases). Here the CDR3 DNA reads TGTGCCAGTAGTATAGGAGCGGTCGGGGCCAACGTCCTGACTTTC. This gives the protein CASSIGAVGANVLTF.